This TCR beta chain comes out of a study of CDR3 diversity in severe acne. TCRdb redid the calling of the PCR reads with MiXCR, one entry per CDR3 protein. The repertoire includes approximately 80,000 distinct CDR3 sequences, roughly 51% of them detected once, and roughly an eighth sits in the top ten. This clonotype was counted many times. The CDR3 totals 14 residues. The germline V gene has CDR1 SGDLS and CDR2 YYNGEE. Deletions cut 0 bases from V and 2 bases from J, with 9 bases between. J is TRBJ2-7 and V is TRBV9; D gene uncertain. The sample consisted of blood. This sequence was found in a male donor in good health, without acne. The CDR3 coding sequence is TGTGCCAGCAGCGTAGACGCCGGTCCCTACGAGCAGTACTTC. The encoded protein is CASSVDAGPYEQYF.